The text below deals with one T cell receptor beta chain. A second about 7 to 11 cycle PCR used barcoded and J-beta primers. TCRdb passed the 5' RACE reads through MiXCR, listing each CDR3 protein once. The sample has roughly 2 million distinct CDR3 sequences; about 49% are singletons. The data were obtained in a study of blood T cells in healthy people across ages. Healthy Caucasian individuals from Russia aged roughly 6 to 90 served as donors. This clonotype was sampled from a woman aged 40 to 50 in good health. Sequenced input: blood.

The CDR3 bases are TGTGCCAGCAGCAAGGACTTCTTAACCTACAATGAGCAGTTCTTC. Protein: CASSKDFLTYNEQFF. The gene calls are TRBV6-1 and TRBJ2-1, with a tentative D call TRBD2 (5 bases). Trimming took off 6 bases at V and 2 bases at J, with 14 bases between the two ends. The CDR3 consists of 15 residues. Germline-derived CDR1 and CDR2 are MNHNS and SASEGT.